This paragraph covers one T cell receptor beta chain sequence. The data are from a study of T cell repertoires in cytomegalovirus infection. One entry per CDR3 protein results from TCRdb running MiXCR on the reads. This sample has approximately 500,000 distinct CDR3 sequences, with about 15% found just once. The CDR3 length is 17 residues. The V gene end was trimmed by 0 bases and the J gene end by 5 bases; junction bases not matched to a gene: 11. Looked up from germline, CDR1 is DFQATT and CDR2 is SNEGSKA (reference sequence). The sequenced sample consisted of CD8+ T cells from PBMCs. This chain joins TRBV20-1 and TRBJ2-3; 10 nucleotides align to TRBD2. The source is a human donor in good health (CMV status not recorded). Some clones in this sample may be carry-over from other donors' samples. Here the CDR3 reads CSARDRSSGRWGDTQYF. The CDR3 DNA reads TGCAGTGCTAGAGATCGCAGTAGCGGGAGGTGGGGAGATACGCAGTATTTT.